This entry features one T cell receptor (beta chain) sequence. Its specificity is unknown. TCRdb's copy holds only in-frame clones and misses some; the assay was immunoSEQ multiplex PCR. Among 50,000 or so clones listed, over 55% were seen once. These data belong to a study of T cell clones after liver transplantation. Study details: Three of eight recipients were HCV-positive; others had non-autoimmune, non-viral indications. Patients counted as tolerant after at least one year off all immunosuppression, enzymes not exceeding twice normal. Broader study findings: Circulating graft-donor-reactive CD4 TCRbeta sequences fell significantly post-transplant in most of the 8 subjects.

CDR1 SNHLY and CDR2 FYNNEI come from the germline V gene. The CDR3 contains 15 residues. J was trimmed by 6 bases and V by 10 bases; bases with no gene match: 12. The source was CD4+ T cells from blood, collected roughly 55 months after liver transplant. The chain combines TRBV2 with TRBJ2-2; 9 bases match TRBD1. The sequence came from a human patient who received a liver transplant. Some T cells here may be from the graft donor. The CDR3 nucleotides read TGTGCCACACAGGGGGCCAGGGGGAAATCCGGGGAGCTGTTTTTT. Translating it yields CATQGARGKSGELFF.